A selection of T cell receptor beta chains follows, all from one sample in a study of blood T cells in healthy people across ages. TCRdb re-analysed the 5' RACE reads in MiXCR, keeping a single row per CDR3 protein. The sample lists roughly 1,000,000 distinct CDR3 sequences, about 23% occurring once. These same records also appear under a second study, on T cells of mothers and their children.

The sample comprised blood. The receptors were sampled from a girl aged 2-15 years in good health. Each CDR3 is given with its conserved first and last residue. Fields, in order: J gene, V gene, clone size, D gene, CDR3 length, CDR3 protein, CDR3 DNA. D genes are given only for firm matches. Expanded clones are given a class, and other clones once, few, many or no size at all.

J: TRBJ2-2
V: TRBV12-3/TRBV12-4
size: many
D: -
length: 12
CDR3: CASSFLGGELFF
DNA: TGTGCCAGCAGTTTCCTCGGCGGGGAGCTGTTTTTT

J: TRBJ1-2
V: TRBV12-3/TRBV12-4
size: few
D: TRBD1
length: 16
CDR3: CASSALRSGTGSGYTF
DNA: TGTGCCAGCAGTGCTTTGAGATCCGGGACAGGGTCCGGCTACACCTTC

J: TRBJ2-7
V: TRBV5-8
size: -
D: -
length: 12
CDR3: CASSLGMSEQYF
DNA: TGTGCCAGCAGCTTGGGAATGAGTGAGCAGTACTTC

J: TRBJ2-3
V: TRBV12-5
size: few
D: TRBD2
length: 16
CDR3: CASGFPQLAGPDTQYF
DNA: TGTGCTAGTGGTTTCCCTCAACTAGCGGGCCCAGATACGCAGTATTTT

J: TRBJ1-3
V: TRBV29-1
size: -
D: -
length: 15
CDR3: CSVSHGSSSGNTIYF
DNA: TGCAGCGTTAGCCACGGGTCGAGCTCTGGAAACACCATATATTTT

J: TRBJ2-7
V: TRBV12-3/TRBV12-4
size: -
D: TRBD1
length: 15
CDR3: CASSIPGQGASEQYF
DNA: TGTGCCAGCAGCATCCCGGGACAGGGGGCAAGCGAGCAGTACTTC

J: TRBJ2-1
V: TRBV11-2
size: -
D: TRBD2
length: 13
CDR3: CASRNQSGVSLVF
DNA: TGTGCCAGCAGGAATCAGAGCGGGGTCAGCCTGGTCTTC

J: TRBJ2-5
V: TRBV7-9
size: -
D: -
length: 16
CDR3: CASSLGRSNSQETQYF
DNA: TGTGCCAGCAGCTTAGGGCGCAGCAACTCACAAGAGACCCAGTACTTC

J: TRBJ2-7
V: TRBV7-9
size: few
D: TRBD2
length: 14
CDR3: CASSLGAGAHEQYF
DNA: TGTGCCAGCAGCTTAGGAGCGGGGGCACACGAGCAGTACTTC

J: TRBJ1-1
V: TRBV12-3/TRBV12-4
size: -
D: TRBD1
length: 15
CDR3: CASLRRDRPNTEAFF
DNA: TGTGCCAGCCTAAGGCGGGACAGGCCGAACACTGAAGCTTTCTTT

J: TRBJ1-4
V: TRBV20-1
size: -
D: -
length: 14
CDR3: CSAPSDATNEKLFF
DNA: TGCAGTGCCCCGTCCGACGCAACTAATGAAAAACTGTTTTTT

J: TRBJ1-2
V: TRBV6-5
size: -
D: -
length: 17
CDR3: CASSYWGTKDSNYGYTF
DNA: TGTGCCAGCAGTTACTGGGGCACTAAGGATTCGAACTATGGCTACACCTTC

J: TRBJ2-5
V: TRBV15
size: few
D: -
length: 13
CDR3: CATSRGGRETQYF
DNA: TGTGCCACCAGCAGAGGAGGTCGGGAGACCCAGTACTTC

J: TRBJ2-5
V: TRBV7-7
size: -
D: TRBD2
length: 18
CDR3: CASSPGTSGGASVETQYF
DNA: TGTGCTAGCAGCCCAGGGACTAGCGGGGGGGCCTCCGTAGAGACCCAGTACTTC

J: TRBJ2-7
V: TRBV20-1
size: -
D: -
length: 14
CDR3: CSARDPRATYEQYF
DNA: TGCAGTGCTAGAGATCCCAGGGCAACCTACGAGCAGTACTTC

J: TRBJ2-7
V: TRBV12-3/TRBV12-4
size: -
D: TRBD1
length: 15
CDR3: CASSPPAGGYYEQYF
DNA: TGTGCCAGCAGCCCCCCGGCAGGGGGATACTACGAGCAGTACTTC

J: TRBJ2-3
V: TRBV7-9
size: -
D: TRBD2
length: 16
CDR3: CASSLGSSGTTDTQYF
DNA: TGTGCCAGCAGCCTGGGCTCTAGCGGGACCACAGATACGCAGTATTTT

J: TRBJ2-3
V: TRBV28
size: few
D: -
length: 14
CDR3: CASRRASRSDTQYF
DNA: TGTGCCAGCAGGCGGGCAAGCAGGTCAGATACGCAGTATTTT

J: TRBJ2-5
V: TRBV7-6
size: once
D: -
length: 13
CDR3: CASSRLVKETQYF
DNA: TGTGCCAGCAGCCGCCTTGTGAAAGAGACCCAGTACTTC

J: TRBJ1-6
V: TRBV20-1
size: -
D: TRBD1
length: 16
CDR3: CSAREARTGDSSPLHF
DNA: TGCAGTGCTAGGGAGGCCCGAACAGGGGACAGCTCACCCCTCCACTTT

J: TRBJ2-1
V: TRBV6-2/TRBV6-3
size: -
D: -
length: 14
CDR3: CASSSASSHNVQFF
DNA: TGTGCCAGCAGTTCGGCGAGCTCCCACAATGTGCAGTTCTTC

J: TRBJ1-2
V: TRBV9
size: once
D: -
length: 14
CDR3: CASSVNGANYGYTF
DNA: TGTGCCAGCAGCGTTAACGGAGCTAACTATGGCTACACCTTC

J: TRBJ2-7
V: TRBV6-5
size: few
D: -
length: 13
CDR3: CASRDSLSYEQYF
DNA: TGTGCCAGCAGGGACAGCCTCTCCTACGAGCAGTACTTC

J: TRBJ1-1
V: TRBV20-1
size: few
D: -
length: 15
CDR3: CSARDGGASKTEAFF
DNA: TGCAGTGCTAGAGATGGGGGCGCGAGTAAGACTGAAGCTTTCTTT

J: TRBJ1-4
V: TRBV12-3/TRBV12-4
size: few
D: -
length: 16
CDR3: CASSLAWDLDSEKLFF
DNA: TGTGCCAGCAGTTTAGCCTGGGATTTGGACAGTGAAAAACTGTTTTTT

J: TRBJ2-1
V: TRBV12-3/TRBV12-4
size: few
D: TRBD1
length: 15
CDR3: CASSPRQGLFNEQFF
DNA: TGTGCCAGCAGTCCCCGACAGGGCCTTTTCAATGAGCAGTTCTTC

J: TRBJ1-2
V: TRBV28
size: -
D: -
length: 14
CDR3: CASRIQGWVDGYTF
DNA: TGTGCCAGCAGGATACAGGGTTGGGTGGATGGCTACACCTTC

J: TRBJ2-1
V: TRBV7-2
size: -
D: -
length: 14
CDR3: CASSLGWAYNEQFF
DNA: TGTGCCAGCAGCTTAGGTTGGGCCTACAATGAGCAGTTCTTC

J: TRBJ2-7
V: TRBV29-1
size: -
D: -
length: 16
CDR3: CSVEDGEAVRPGEQYF
DNA: TGCAGCGTTGAAGATGGGGAGGCAGTCAGGCCGGGGGAGCAGTACTTC

J: TRBJ1-1
V: TRBV11-3
size: few
D: -
length: 14
CDR3: CASSFEGVNTEAFF
DNA: TGTGCCAGCAGCTTTGAGGGGGTGAACACTGAAGCTTTCTTT

J: TRBJ2-5
V: TRBV25-1
size: -
D: -
length: 16
CDR3: CASRDKEGLPAGTQYF
DNA: TGTGCCAGCAGGGATAAAGAAGGACTTCCCGCGGGGACCCAGTACTTC

J: TRBJ2-7
V: TRBV13
size: few
D: TRBD2
length: 16
CDR3: CASSLLQREGGMEQYF
DNA: TGTGCCAGCAGCTTACTTCAGCGGGAGGGGGGTATGGAGCAGTACTTC

J: TRBJ2-3
V: TRBV29-1
size: -
D: TRBD2
length: 14
CDR3: CSVGSGRRTDTQYF
DNA: TGCAGCGTGGGTAGCGGGAGGAGGACAGATACGCAGTATTTT

J: TRBJ1-1
V: TRBV6-5
size: few
D: -
length: 13
CDR3: CASRLTAGGEAFF
DNA: TGTGCCAGCAGGCTGACCGCTGGGGGTGAAGCTTTCTTT

J: TRBJ2-7
V: TRBV5-1
size: -
D: -
length: 13
CDR3: CASSFGMTYEQYF
DNA: TGCGCCAGCAGCTTCGGTATGACCTACGAGCAGTACTTC

J: TRBJ2-7
V: TRBV7-6
size: few
D: TRBD1
length: 15
CDR3: CASSVGQGTDYEQYF
DNA: TGTGCCAGCAGCGTGGGACAGGGGACCGACTACGAGCAGTACTTC

J: TRBJ1-5
V: TRBV15
size: -
D: -
length: 13
CDR3: CATGRAGGGPQHF
DNA: TGTGCCACCGGCAGAGCGGGGGGCGGGCCCCAGCATTTT

J: TRBJ2-1
V: TRBV5-6
size: few
D: -
length: 19
CDR3: CASSLGGGTNRMGDNEQFF
DNA: TGTGCCAGCAGCTTGGGAGGCGGGACCAATCGAATGGGGGATAATGAGCAGTTCTTC

J: TRBJ1-2
V: TRBV12-3/TRBV12-4
size: -
D: TRBD1
length: 14
CDR3: CASSPGQGRGGYTF
DNA: TGTGCCAGCAGTCCGGGACAGGGGCGCGGGGGCTACACCTTC

J: TRBJ2-1
V: TRBV7-8
size: -
D: -
length: 16
CDR3: CASSPFLRTEYNEQFF
DNA: TGTGCCAGCTCTCCCTTTTTGCGCACTGAATACAATGAGCAGTTCTTC

J: TRBJ1-1
V: TRBV29-1
size: -
D: -
length: 12
CDR3: CSARHRQTEAFF
DNA: TGCAGCGCCAGACACCGACAGACTGAAGCTTTCTTT

J: TRBJ2-3
V: TRBV6-1
size: -
D: -
length: 14
CDR3: CASSYGQNTDTQYF
DNA: TGTGCCAGCAGCTACGGACAGAACACAGATACGCAGTATTTT